This TCR beta chain was sequenced for a study of T cells in Graves' hyperthyroidism and ophthalmopathy. At the level of the study: Peripheral blood draws took place at initial diagnosis, ahead of any treatment. Study-level results: For ophthalmopathy, model prediction preceded onset by a median about 6 months. Most thyroid-expanded clonotypes above 0.001 were also found in blood.

On the basis of clinical symptoms, serum thyroxine and TRAb, thyroid ultrasound and orbital computed tomography, diagnoses were made. Amplification targeted TCR beta CDR3 regions from RNA transcripts. HTBI primers were used for first-round RT-PCR of the TCR CDR3. TCRdb re-called the multiplex PCR reads through MiXCR, storing one row per CDR3 protein. The data show approximately 610,000 distinct CDR3 sequences, about 14% seen once. With 2 bases removed from V and 6 bases from J, the gap between germline ends came to 8 bases. This CDR3 is built from 12 residues. The V gene's germline CDR1 is MNHEY and CDR2 SVGAGI. This clonotype was seen many times. No antigen is known for it.

This receptor was taken from a woman aged 40-49 years with Graves' ophthalmopathy. The gene calls are TRBV6-5 and TRBJ2-7, with a possible D match to TRBD2 (5 bases). The sequenced sample was blood. CDR3 in DNA: TGTGCCAGCAGTTACGCGGGCGGCGAGCAGTACTTC. Translated: CASSYAGGEQYF.